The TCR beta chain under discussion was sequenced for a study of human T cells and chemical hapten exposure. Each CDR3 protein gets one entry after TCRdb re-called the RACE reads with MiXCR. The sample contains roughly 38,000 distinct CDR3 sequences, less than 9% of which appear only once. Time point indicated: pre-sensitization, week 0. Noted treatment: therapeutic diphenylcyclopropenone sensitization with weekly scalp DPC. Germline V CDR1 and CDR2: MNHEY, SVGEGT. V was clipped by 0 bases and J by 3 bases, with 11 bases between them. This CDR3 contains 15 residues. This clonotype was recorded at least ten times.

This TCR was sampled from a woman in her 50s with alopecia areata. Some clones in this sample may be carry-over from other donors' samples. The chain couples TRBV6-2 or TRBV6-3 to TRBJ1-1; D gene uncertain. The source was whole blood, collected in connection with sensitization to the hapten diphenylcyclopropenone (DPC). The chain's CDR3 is CASSYSRPKDTEAFF. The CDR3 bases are TGTGCCAGCAGTTACTCACGCCCGAAGGACACTGAAGCTTTCTTT.